Described below is a single TCR beta chain sequence and its context. The antigen is not known. The entirety of the isolated RNA underwent reverse transcription, so expressed TCRB transcripts were sequenced. Only in-frame clones appear in the TCRdb table, and some are missing; sequencing was by immunoSEQ multiplex PCR. The sample contains a few hundred thousand clones, about 14% of which appear only once. The data were taken from a study of beta chain features in type 1 diabetes. The wider study: There were approximately 110,000,000 sorted cells examined across all samples. General observations from the study: Moderately but significantly shorter TCRB CDR3s were found in Type 1 diabetes patients in all four CD4+ subsets. In comparison with healthy donors, patients had naive, central memory and Treg TCRB repertoires that appeared more similar. Here, the possible influence of HLA type (on TCRB rearrangement) remained unresolved.

This receptor was identified in a young woman with type 1 diabetes. Sequenced: naive CD4+ T cells from blood.

CDR3 sequence (DNA): TGCGCCAGCAGCCCTGGACAGGGACCTTACCAAGAGACCCAGTACTTC. Translation: CASSPGQGPYQETQYF. The rearrangement links TRBV4-1 to TRBJ2-5, with 8 nucleotides matching TRBD1. The germline CDR1 and CDR2 sequences are MGHRA and YSYEKL. J gave up 0 bases and V 4 bases, and 7 bases lay outside the gene matches. The CDR3 is 16 residues long.